Included here is one TCR beta chain sequence, with context. These data originate in a study of blood T cell repertoires in COVID-19. Whole-study context: Some COVID-19 samples were acute and others convalescent; all came from the United States, Italy and Spain. Nucleic acid was either cDNA or gDNA, and it came from T cells, B-cell-depleted T cells, or PBMCs.

In the original workflow: How many nucleated cells were present was estimated from reference gene primer amplification. Sequenced by immunoSEQ multiplex PCR; TCRdb stores in-frame clones only, minus some. V and J calls and clone size are copied from that table; D and trimming were computed from the DNA. Here the sample spans 40,000 to 50,000 clones, 85% to 90% being singletons. Trimming at V came to 0 bases and at J to 4 bases, leaving 11 bases not matched to a gene. Germline V gives CDR1 SQVTM, CDR2 ANQGSEA. The length of the CDR3 is 16 residues. Sequencing was carried out using peripheral blood. This clonotype originated in a man aged 25-45 years with active or convalescent COVID-19. This chain joins TRBV29-1 and TRBJ2-7; 8 bases match TRBD1. The CDR3 here is CSVEDSTTGVGYEQYF. The CDR3 bases are TGCAGCGTTGAAGATTCGACGACAGGGGTCGGATACGAGCAGTACTTC.